These 7 T cell receptor beta chains were all obtained from the same sample, sequenced in a study of radiotherapy plus CTLA-4 blockade in lung cancer. Clones were sequenced by immunoSEQ multiplex PCR, and TCRdb holds only the in-frame ones, with some missing. Of approximately 47,000 clones in the sample, 75% to 90% were seen once. Source: peripheral blood, taken from a patient treated with radiotherapy plus ipilimumab. Every receptor here comes from a human donor with non-small cell lung cancer who had stable disease on radiotherapy plus ipilimumab.

V and J are TRBV7-2 and TRBJ1-2, with D perhaps matching TRBD1 (5 bases). The CDR3 length is 14 residues. Germline assignment: CDR1 SGHTA and CDR2 FQGNSA. V was clipped by 1 base and J by 8 bases, with 14 bases between them. The CDR3 region has the DNA TGTGCCAGCAGCTTAGGAGCGCAGGGAGGAGGCTACACCTTC. It specifies CASSLGAQGGGYTF. The entire variable domain, with the rest obtained from reference TRBV7-2 and TRBJ1-2, is as follows: GAGVSQSPSNKVTEKGKDVELRCDPISGHTALYWYRQSLGQGLEFLIYFQGNSAPDKSGLPSDRFSAERTGGSVSTLTIQRTQQEDSAVYLCASSLGAQGGGYTFGSGTRLTVV.

This clone was found once. The V call is TRBV9, the J call TRBJ2-7, with 15 nucleotides matching TRBD2. The CDR3 spans 15 residues. With V trimmed by 3 bases and J by 5 bases, 3 bases remained unmatched. Germline V gene data show CDR1 as SGDLS and CDR2 as YYNGEE. The CDR3 bases are TGTGCCAGCAGCGCCGGGACTAGCGGGAGGAACGAGCAGTACTTC. Its protein is CASSAGTSGRNEQYF.

This chain links TRBV30 with TRBJ2-2; D perhaps matches TRBD2 (5 bases). The V end was cut by 6 bases, the J end by 4 bases, with 21 bases between. The CDR3 is 16 amino acids. The germline V gene has CDR1 GTSNPN and CDR2 SVGIG (reference sequence). The DNA of the CDR3 is TGTGCCTGTCCCCCTACATCGGGGAGAACCACCGGGGAGCTGTTTTTT. It specifies CACPPTSGRTTGELFF.

J is TRBJ2-2 and V is TRBV5-1; TRBD2 matches at 11 bases. The CDR3 runs 16 residues. Germline trimming cut 2 bases from V and 4 bases from J; bases unmatched to any gene: 4. The germline CDR1 and CDR2 sequences are SGHRS and YFSETQ. The CDR3 region has the DNA TGCGCCAGCAGCTTACGACTAGCGGGAACCACCGGGGAGCTGTTTTTT. Its translation is CASSLRLAGTTGELFF.

The chain uses TRBV28 and TRBJ2-7; no clear D. V lost 4 bases to trimming and J lost 0 bases, with 4 bases between them. Germline values: CDR1 MDHEN, CDR2 SYDVKM. The CDR3 is 12 residues long. The CDR3 loop reads CASSSSSYEQYF. The CDR3 nucleotides read TGTGCCAGCAGTTCGTCCTCCTACGAGCAGTACTTC.

V usage is TRBV27 and J usage is TRBJ1-3, with D perhaps matching TRBD1 (6 bases). In germline, CDR1 is MNHEY, CDR2 SMNVEV (reference sequence). This CDR3 region has 14 residues. V lost 2 bases and J lost 4, with 9 bases in between. CDR3 nucleotides: TGTGCCAGCAGTTTAGGGGGCGTCGGAAACACCATATATTTT. The encoded protein is CASSLGGVGNTIYF.

Comments on this clone: The same CDR3 arises from other DNA sequences in this sample as well. The chain carries TRBV18 and TRBJ2-5; D gene uncertain. Looked up from germline, CDR1 is KGHSH and CDR2 is LQKENI. V shed 3 bases and J shed 3 bases, with 2 bases lying between them. This CDR3 has 11 amino acids. The CDR3 sequence is CASSPKETQYF. In DNA, the CDR3 is TGTGCCAGCTCACCTAAAGAGACCCAGTACTTC.